Each of the 22 T cell receptor beta chains below was sequenced from the same sample in a study of CD4+ T cells in melanoma. Repertoires were generated with immunoSEQ multiplex PCR, while TCRdb's copy carries only in-frame clones and drops some. Among 6,000 to 8,000 clones listed, under 75% were seen once. The sequencing input was cells from a culture (not recorded whether cultured in vitro). All receptors derive from a human donor with melanoma.

The chain recombines TRBV14 with TRBJ1-1; D may be TRBD1 (5 bases). The CDR3 loop spans 15 amino acids. Germline assignment: CDR1 SGHDN and CDR2 FVKESK. Trimming took off 0 bases at V and 1 base at J, with 9 bases between the two ends. The CDR3 nucleotides are TGTGCCAGCAGCCAAGAGGGACCAGAGAACACTGAAGCTTTCTTT. Encoded protein: CASSQEGPENTEAFF.

In its sample, this clone is medium-sized. The J gene is TRBJ1-2, the V gene TRBV18; D remains ambiguous. The germline gives CDR1 KGHSH, CDR2 LQKENI. The CDR3 consists of 16 residues. Trimming took off 6 bases at V and 0 bases at J, with 17 bases between the two ends. This chain's CDR3 is CASSRIETPPNYGYTF. DNA for the CDR3: TGTGCCAGCTCCCGTATCGAGACACCTCCTAACTATGGCTACACCTTC.

The chain uses TRBV3-1 (or the pseudogene TRBV3-2) and TRBJ1-4; unclear D gene. This CDR3 contains 13 residues. With 0 bases removed from V and 10 bases from J, the gap between germline ends came to 9 bases. The germline CDR1 and CDR2 sequences are LGHDT and YNNKEL (reference sequence). The CDR3 is CASSQEGRRKLFF. The DNA for the CDR3 is TGTGCCAGCAGCCAAGAGGGGAGGAGAAAACTGTTTTTT.

This clone is labeled medium-sized. V is TRBV7-9 and J is TRBJ2-1; 10 bases are a match to TRBD1. The V and J ends lost 8 bases and 2 bases, in that order; junction bases with no gene match: 9. CDR1 SEHNR and CDR2 FQNEAQ come from the germline V gene (reference sequence). This CDR3 has 16 residues. CDR3 sequence: CASGRTGTGAYNEQFF. Written as DNA, the CDR3 is TGTGCCAGCGGTAGAACCGGGACAGGGGCCTACAATGAGCAGTTCTTC.

This chain links TRBV29-1 with TRBJ2-1; 7 positions agree with TRBD1. The V gene's germline CDR1 is SQVTM and CDR2 ANQGSEA. The CDR3 consists of 15 residues. V shed 7 bases and J 3 bases; nucleotides not matched to a gene: 12. Written as DNA, the CDR3 is TGCAGCGGTGCCTTCTACTGGGACAGCTACAATGAGCAGTTCTTC. It encodes CSGAFYWDSYNEQFF.

CDR3 protein: CASTFTGVETQYF. The DNA for the CDR3 is TGTGCCAGCACCTTTACAGGGGTGGAGACCCAGTACTTC. The chain recombines TRBV12-3 or TRBV12-4 with TRBJ2-5; 7 nucleotides align to TRBD1. V gave up 7 bases and J gave up 5 bases; unmatched junction bases: 7. The CDR3 loop spans 13 amino acids.

The sample holds one count of this clone. The V gene is TRBV5-1, the J gene TRBJ1-4; the D gene is possibly TRBD1 (5 bases). Trimming removed 1 base at V and 5 bases at J, with 12 bases between. The CDR3 is 15 residues long. From germline, CDR1 is SGHRS and CDR2 YFSETQ. The CDR3 DNA sequence: TGCGCCAGCAGCTTGAGCGGGGGACGAAATGAAAAACTGTTTTTT. Translation: CASSLSGGRNEKLFF.

This chain joins TRBV21-1 and TRBJ1-5. TRBV21-1 is a known pseudogene. This CDR3 has 15 residues. CDR3 in DNA: TGTGCCACCGAAGCGGGGGGGGAGGGCTGGCAGCCCCAGCATTTT. Its protein product is CATEAGGEGWQPQHF.

In its sample, this clone was seen a few times. This chain links TRBV28 with TRBJ2-5; D is ambiguous. This CDR3 spans 11 amino acids. CDR1 MDHEN and CDR2 SYDVKM come from the germline V gene. Trimming took 3 bases from V and 3 from J, leaving 2 bases between them. CDR3 protein: CASSLEETQYF. CDR3 nucleotide sequence: TGTGCCAGCAGTTTGGAAGAGACCCAGTACTTC.

The gene calls are TRBV2 and TRBJ1-4; D possibly corresponds to TRBD1 (5 bases). This CDR3 has 15 amino acids. Germline CDR1 is SNHLY and CDR2 is FYNNEI. Deletions cut 6 bases from V and 0 bases from J, with 11 bases between. CDR3 coding DNA: TGTGCCAGCAGCCCCCCAGGGACAACTAATGAAAAACTGTTTTTT. Translated: CASSPPGTTNEKLFF.

The rearrangement joins TRBV7-6 to TRBJ2-5; either TRBD1 or TRBD2 may fit D (5 bases each). The germline V gene encodes CDR1 SGHVS and CDR2 FNYEAQ. The CDR3 is 13 amino acids. With 5 bases removed from V and 0 bases from J, the gap between germline ends came to 7 bases. The CDR3 reads CASSRGHQETQYF. CDR3 DNA: TGTGCCAGCAGCAGGGGACACCAAGAGACCCAGTACTTC.

The rearrangement uses TRBV5-6 and TRBJ2-1; D remains ambiguous. The CDR3 consists of 16 residues. V lost 4 bases and J 6 bases, leaving 20 bases between the germline ends. Germline CDR1 reads SGHDT; CDR2 reads YYEEEE. CDR3 protein: CASSISTGVAFNEQFF. The CDR3 region has the DNA TGTGCCAGCAGCATTTCGACTGGCGTCGCTTTCAATGAGCAGTTCTTC.

This clone was detected only a few times. The chain recombines TRBV3-1 (or the pseudogene TRBV3-2) with TRBJ2-6, with TRBD1 identical over 8 bases. Germline lookup yields CDR1 LGHDT and CDR2 YNNKEL (reference sequence). V shed 3 bases and J 2 bases; nucleotides not matched to a gene: 3. The CDR3 consists of 16 residues. The CDR3 here is CASSHLQGAGANVLTF. CDR3 nucleotide sequence: TGTGCCAGCAGCCACTTACAGGGGGCTGGGGCCAACGTCCTGACTTTC.

This chain uses TRBV6-5 with TRBJ1-4; maybe TRBD1 (6 bases). The germline gives CDR1 MNHEY, CDR2 SVGAGI. The CDR3 has 16 amino acids. Deletions cut 4 bases from V and 0 bases from J, with 12 bases between. The CDR3 spells CASSSRDTATNEKLFF. The CDR3 bases are TGTGCCAGCAGTTCCCGGGACACCGCAACTAATGAAAAACTGTTTTTT.

The chain is built from TRBV5-1 and TRBJ1-2; D is unclear. Germline V CDR1 and CDR2: SGHRS, YFSETQ. V lost 1 base and J 0 bases, leaving 13 bases between the germline ends. The CDR3 is 16 residues long. The CDR3: CASSLKGRQANYGYTF. Written as DNA, the CDR3 is TGCGCCAGCAGCTTGAAAGGACGGCAAGCTAACTATGGCTACACCTTC.

This clone was detected only a few times. The rearrangement uses TRBV7-8 and TRBJ2-7, with 9 bases identical to TRBD2. Germline V CDR1 and CDR2: SGHVS, FQNEAQ. Trimming cost V 0 bases and J 0 bases; bases outside gene matches: 6. The CDR3 totals 17 residues. The CDR3 sequence: CASSLATSSGVSYEQYF. DNA of the CDR3: TGTGCCAGCAGCTTAGCAACCTCTAGCGGGGTCTCCTACGAGCAGTACTTC.

The chain uses TRBV7-8 and TRBJ1-1; D not certain. Germline V gene sequence: CDR1 SGHVS, CDR2 FQNEAQ. Trimming pared 5 bases from V and 6 bases from J, leaving 19 bases between. This CDR3 has 15 residues. CDR3 nucleotide sequence: TGTGCCAGCAGCCCCCCCACCGGGCCAGGCGCTGAAGCTTTCTTT. This codes for CASSPPTGPGAEAFF. Full variable domain (rest looked up from reference TRBV7-8 and TRBJ1-1): GAGVSQSPRYKVAKRGQDVALRCDPISGHVSLFWYQQALGQGPEFLTYFQNEAQLDKSGLPSDRFFAERPEGSVSTLKIQRTQQEDSAVYLCASSPPTGPGAEAFFGQGTRLTVV.

The rearrangement links TRBV28 to TRBJ1-4, with D tentatively TRBD1 (5 bases). V was clipped by 6 bases and J by 4 bases, with 21 bases between them. Germline V gene lookup returns CDR1 MDHEN and CDR2 SYDVKM. This CDR3 has 17 residues. The CDR3: CASSHDIRGRDNEKLFF. The DNA of the CDR3 is TGTGCCAGCAGCCACGACATACGGGGGAGGGATAATGAAAAACTGTTTTTT.

The V and J genes are TRBV19 and TRBJ2-7; 8 bases align to TRBD1. The CDR3 sequence is 17 residues long. From germline, CDR1 is LNHDA and CDR2 SQIVND (reference sequence). Germline trimming cut 1 base from V and 3 bases from J; bases unmatched to any gene: 11. CDR3 sequence reads: CASSIGLGRTGIYEQYF. The CDR3 nucleotides are TGTGCCAGTAGTATAGGGCTGGGGAGGACAGGGATCTACGAGCAGTACTTC.

This clone is medium-sized by share. The rearrangement uses TRBV27 and TRBJ1-5; D is unresolved. Trimming stripped 7 bases from V and 2 bases from J, with 15 bases between. The V gene's germline CDR1 is MNHEY and CDR2 SMNVEV (reference sequence). The CDR3 is made up of 15 amino acids. CDR3: CASTHWPMGNQPQHF. For the CDR3, the DNA is TGTGCCAGCACCCACTGGCCCATGGGCAATCAGCCCCAGCATTTT.

This chain links TRBV27 with TRBJ1-4, with 8 bases aligning to TRBD1. The CDR3 runs to 17 residues. Germline trimming cut 6 bases from V and 2 bases from J; bases unmatched to any gene: 11. CDR1 is MNHEY and CDR2 is SMNVEV in the germline V gene (reference sequence). CDR3 amino acids: CASSPRQGPSTNEKLFF. CDR3 DNA sequence: TGTGCCAGCAGCCCTAGACAGGGGCCAAGTACTAATGAAAAACTGTTTTTT.

The V call is TRBV5-4, the J call TRBJ2-3, with D possibly matching TRBD2 (6 bases). The germline V and J ends were trimmed by 5 bases and 0 bases, with 10 bases remaining between them. This CDR3 comprises 14 residues. In germline, CDR1 is SGHNT, CDR2 YYREEE (reference sequence). CDR3 bases: TGTGCCAGCAGACCCGGGAGAAGCACAGATACGCAGTATTTT. Translation: CASRPGRSTDTQYF. The complete variable domain, with remaining parts taken from reference TRBV5-4 and TRBJ2-3, reads ETGVTQSPTHLIKTRGQQVTLRCSSQSGHNTVSWYQQALGQGPQFIFQYYREEENGRGNFPPRFSGLQFPNYSSELNVNALELDDSALYLCASRPGRSTDTQYFGPGTRLTVL.